This is a list of T cell receptor beta chains from one sample in a study of blood T cell repertoires in COVID-19. Assay: immunoSEQ multiplex PCR; the TCRdb copy retains only in-frame clones and omits some. Among about 150,000 clones, approximately 80% were seen once, and the ten largest hold around 10%. The sample taken for sequencing was PBMCs or T cells enriched from blood (not recorded which). The origin of the receptors is a man aged 50 to 59 who had recovered from COVID-19. Both conserved end residues are trimmed from each CDR3.

V gene: TRBV3-1/TRBV3-2; J gene: TRBJ2-1; CDR3 protein: ASSYLLSGVPTYNEQF
V gene: TRBV30; J gene: TRBJ2-4; CDR3 protein: AWYPVAGGTKNIQY
V gene: TRBV21-1; J gene: TRBJ1-2; CDR3 protein: ASSKKDRGDYGYT
V gene: TRBV19; J gene: TRBJ1-1; CDR3 protein: ASSPGVAEAF
V gene: TRBV18; J gene: TRBJ1-4; CDR3 protein: ASSPPNSQEKLF
V gene: TRBV7-2; J gene: TRBJ2-3; CDR3 protein: ASNLQEGRTDTQY
V gene: TRBV27; J gene: TRBJ2-2; CDR3 protein: ASSFTNTGELF
V gene: TRBV12-3/TRBV12-4; J gene: TRBJ1-4; CDR3 protein: ASSSRQGEKLF
V gene: TRBV6-5; J gene: TRBJ2-3; CDR3 protein: ASSLQGNHADTQY
V gene: TRBV19; J gene: TRBJ2-3; CDR3 protein: ASSTSAPDTQY
V gene: TRBV19; J gene: TRBJ2-1; CDR3 protein: ASTPPRGGSYNEQF
V gene: TRBV25-1; J gene: TRBJ2-1; CDR3 protein: ASSDPRGGAYNEQF
V gene: TRBV9; J gene: TRBJ1-1; CDR3 protein: ASGQGAQAEAF
V gene: TRBV11-2; J gene: TRBJ1-1; CDR3 protein: ASSLVGFEAF
V gene: TRBV30; J gene: TRBJ2-5; CDR3 protein: AWSVMTGLQETQY
V gene: TRBV10-2; J gene: TRBJ2-2; CDR3 protein: ASSQTASGGANTGELF
V gene: TRBV7-8; J gene: TRBJ2-5; CDR3 protein: ASSRQIAGSETQY
V gene: TRBV5-4; J gene: TRBJ2-7; CDR3 protein: ASSSGLAGSSFGQY
V gene: TRBV5-5; J gene: TRBJ2-3; CDR3 protein: ASSFLVGGSTQY